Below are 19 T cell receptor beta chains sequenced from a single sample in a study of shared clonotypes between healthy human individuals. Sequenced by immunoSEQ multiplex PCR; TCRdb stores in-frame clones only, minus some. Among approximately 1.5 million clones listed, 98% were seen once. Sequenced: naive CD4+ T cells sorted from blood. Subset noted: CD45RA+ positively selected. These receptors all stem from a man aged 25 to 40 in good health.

This CDR3 is CASSLVPGTGETQYF. As DNA, the CDR3 is TGCGCCAGCAGCTTGGTTCCGGGAACGGGGGAGACCCAGTACTTC. The chain is built from TRBV5-1 and TRBJ2-5, with a weak D call TRBD2 (5 bases). Germline CDR1 and CDR2: SGHRS and YFSETQ. This CDR3 has 15 amino acids. V lost 0 bases, J lost 5 bases, and 14 bases lay in between.

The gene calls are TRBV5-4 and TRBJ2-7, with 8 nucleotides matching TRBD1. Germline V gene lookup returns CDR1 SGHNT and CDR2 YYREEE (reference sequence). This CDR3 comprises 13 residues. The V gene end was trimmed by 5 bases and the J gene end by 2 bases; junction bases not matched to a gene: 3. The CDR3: CASSGQGPYEQYF. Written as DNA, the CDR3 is TGTGCCAGCAGTGGACAGGGCCCCTACGAGCAGTACTTC.

The CDR3 spells CASSQRVGLAGVFRYEQYF. CDR3 in DNA: TGTGCCAGCAGCCAAAGGGTGGGGCTAGCGGGAGTATTTAGGTACGAGCAGTACTTC. This chain joins TRBV14 and TRBJ2-7; 10 bases line up with TRBD2. Per germline, CDR1 SGHDN and CDR2 FVKESK. The J segment lost 4 bases and the V segment lost 2 bases, leaving 17 bases of the junction unmatched. The CDR3 is made up of 19 amino acids.

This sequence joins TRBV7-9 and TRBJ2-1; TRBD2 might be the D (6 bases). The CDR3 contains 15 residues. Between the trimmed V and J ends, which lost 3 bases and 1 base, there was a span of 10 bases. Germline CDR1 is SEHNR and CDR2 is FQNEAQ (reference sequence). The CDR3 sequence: CASSLVSGSYNEQFF. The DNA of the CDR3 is TGTGCCAGCAGCTTGGTTAGCGGATCCTACAATGAGCAGTTCTTC.

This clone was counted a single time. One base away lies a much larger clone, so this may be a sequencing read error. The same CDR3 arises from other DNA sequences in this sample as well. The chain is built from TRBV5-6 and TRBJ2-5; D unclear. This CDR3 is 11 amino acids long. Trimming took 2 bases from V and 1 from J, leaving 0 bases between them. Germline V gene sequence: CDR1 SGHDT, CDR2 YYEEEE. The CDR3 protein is CASSFQETQYF. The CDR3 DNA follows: TGTGCCAGCAGCTTCCAAGAGACCCAGTACTTC.

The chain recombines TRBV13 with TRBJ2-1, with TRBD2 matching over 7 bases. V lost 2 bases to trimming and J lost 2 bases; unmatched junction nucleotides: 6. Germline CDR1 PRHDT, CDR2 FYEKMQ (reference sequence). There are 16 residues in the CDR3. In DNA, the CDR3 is TGTGCCAGCAGCTTACTCCTAGCGGTTACCTACAATGAGCAGTTCTTC. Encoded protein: CASSLLLAVTYNEQFF.

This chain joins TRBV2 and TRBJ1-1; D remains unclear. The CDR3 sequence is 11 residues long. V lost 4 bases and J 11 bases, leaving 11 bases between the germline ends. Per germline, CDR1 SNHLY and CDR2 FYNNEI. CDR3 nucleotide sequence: TGTGCCAGCAGTGTAGCCCTCGGGGCTTTCTTT. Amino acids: CASSVALGAFF. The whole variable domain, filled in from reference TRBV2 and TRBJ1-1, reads EPEVTQTPSHQVTQMGQEVILRCVPISNHLYFYWYRQILGQKVEFLVSFYNNEISEKSEIFDDQFSVERPDGSNFTLKIRSTKLEDSAMYFCASSVALGAFFGQGTRLTVV.

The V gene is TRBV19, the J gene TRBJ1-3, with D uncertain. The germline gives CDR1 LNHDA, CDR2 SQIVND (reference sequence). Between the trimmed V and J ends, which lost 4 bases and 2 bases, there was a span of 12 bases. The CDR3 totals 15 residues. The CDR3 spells CASSTAQYTGNTIYF. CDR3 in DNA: TGTGCCAGTAGTACCGCCCAGTACACTGGAAACACCATATATTTT.

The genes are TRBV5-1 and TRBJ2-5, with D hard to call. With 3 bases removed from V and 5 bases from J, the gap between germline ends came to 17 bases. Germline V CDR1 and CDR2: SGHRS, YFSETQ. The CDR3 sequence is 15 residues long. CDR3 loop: CASSYRSTSRETQYF. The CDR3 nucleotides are TGCGCCAGCAGCTATCGAAGTACAAGCCGGGAGACCCAGTACTTC.

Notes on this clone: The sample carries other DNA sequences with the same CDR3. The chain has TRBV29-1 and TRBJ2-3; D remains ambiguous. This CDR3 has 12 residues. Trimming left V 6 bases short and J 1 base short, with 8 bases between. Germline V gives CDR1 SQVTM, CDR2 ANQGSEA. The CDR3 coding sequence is TGCAGCGTGGGCCGGGGCACAGATACGCAGTATTTT. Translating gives CSVGRGTDTQYF.

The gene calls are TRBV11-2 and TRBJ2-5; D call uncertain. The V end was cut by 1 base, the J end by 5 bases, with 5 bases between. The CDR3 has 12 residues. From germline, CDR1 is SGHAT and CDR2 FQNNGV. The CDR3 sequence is CASSLVRETQYF. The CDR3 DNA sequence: TGTGCCAGCAGCTTAGTACGGGAGACCCAGTACTTC.

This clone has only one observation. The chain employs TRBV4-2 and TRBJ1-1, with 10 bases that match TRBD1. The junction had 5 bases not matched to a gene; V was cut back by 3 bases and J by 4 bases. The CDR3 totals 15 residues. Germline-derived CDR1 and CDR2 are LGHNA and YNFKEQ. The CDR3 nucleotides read TGTGCCAGCAGCCACGGACAGGGGGAGAGCACTGAAGCTTTCTTT. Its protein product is CASSHGQGESTEAFF.

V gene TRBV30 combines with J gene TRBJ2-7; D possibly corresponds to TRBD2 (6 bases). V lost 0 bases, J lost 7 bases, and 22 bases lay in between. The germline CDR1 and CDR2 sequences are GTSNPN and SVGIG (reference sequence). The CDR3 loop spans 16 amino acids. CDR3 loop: CAWSVLRGKLGGEQYF. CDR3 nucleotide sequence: TGTGCCTGGAGTGTTTTGAGGGGTAAACTCGGAGGGGAGCAGTACTTC. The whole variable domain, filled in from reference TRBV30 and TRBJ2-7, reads SQTIHQWPATLVQPVGSPLSLECTVEGTSNPNLYWYRQAAGRGLQLLFYSVGIGQISSEVPQNLSASRPQDRQFILSSKKLLLSDSGFYLCAWSVLRGKLGGEQYFGPGTRLTVT.

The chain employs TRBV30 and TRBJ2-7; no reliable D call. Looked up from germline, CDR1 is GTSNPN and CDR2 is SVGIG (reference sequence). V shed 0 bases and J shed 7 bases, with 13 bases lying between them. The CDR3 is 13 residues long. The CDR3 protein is CAWSVSPDREQYF. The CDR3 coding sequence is TGTGCCTGGAGTGTGAGCCCCGATCGGGAGCAGTACTTC.

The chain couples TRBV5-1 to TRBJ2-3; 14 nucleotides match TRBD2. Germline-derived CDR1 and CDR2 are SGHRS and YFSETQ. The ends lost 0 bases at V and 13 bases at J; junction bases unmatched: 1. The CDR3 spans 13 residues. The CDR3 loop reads CASSLETSGREYF. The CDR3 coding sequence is TGCGCCAGCAGCTTGGAGACTAGCGGGAGGGAGTATTTT.

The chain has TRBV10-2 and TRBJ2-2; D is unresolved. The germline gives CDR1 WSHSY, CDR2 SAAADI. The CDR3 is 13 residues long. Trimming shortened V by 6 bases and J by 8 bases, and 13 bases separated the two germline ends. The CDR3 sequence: CASSRDRTGELFF. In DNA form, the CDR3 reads TGCGCCAGCAGCCGTGACCGGACGGGGGAGCTGTTTTTT.

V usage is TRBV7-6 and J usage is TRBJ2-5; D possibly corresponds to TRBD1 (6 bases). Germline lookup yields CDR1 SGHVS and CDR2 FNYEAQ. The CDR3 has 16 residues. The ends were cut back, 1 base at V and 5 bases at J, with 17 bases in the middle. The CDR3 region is CASSLGSQGITETQYF. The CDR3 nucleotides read TGTGCCAGCAGCTTAGGGTCGCAGGGGATTACGGAGACCCAGTACTTC.

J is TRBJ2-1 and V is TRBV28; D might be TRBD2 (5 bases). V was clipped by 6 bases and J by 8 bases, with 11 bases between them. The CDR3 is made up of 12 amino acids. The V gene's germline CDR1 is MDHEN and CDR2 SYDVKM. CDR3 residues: CASRQWEYEQFF. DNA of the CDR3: TGTGCCAGCAGGCAGTGGGAGTATGAGCAGTTCTTC.

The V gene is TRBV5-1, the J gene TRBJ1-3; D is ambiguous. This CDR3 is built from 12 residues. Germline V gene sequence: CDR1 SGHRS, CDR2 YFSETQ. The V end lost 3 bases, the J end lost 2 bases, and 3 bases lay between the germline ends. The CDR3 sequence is CASSSTGNTIYF. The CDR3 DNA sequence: TGCGCCAGCAGCTCAACTGGAAACACCATATATTTT.